This T cell receptor (beta chain) was documented in a study of response to subunit inactivated influenza vaccine. CDR1 and CDR2 (germline): SNHLY, FYNNEI. V was cut by 6 bases and J by 3 bases, with 15 bases left in between. CDR3 length: 14 residues. This clonotype occurred a few times. TCRdb re-analysed the RT-PCR reads in MiXCR, keeping a single row per CDR3 protein. The data hold 700,000 to 800,000 distinct CDR3 sequences, with about 18% observed a single time. The sequence was collected from a middle-aged man who received an inactivated influenza vaccine. The gene calls are TRBV2 and TRBJ2-7; D possibly matches TRBD1 or TRBD2 (5 bases each). This material consisted of PBMCs from blood, taken 5 days after vaccination. The DNA for the CDR3 is TGTGCCAGCAGGAGGGGTCTGGCGTTCTACGAGCAGTACTTC. It yields the protein CASRRGLAFYEQYF.